The clone carrying this T cell receptor (beta chain) was seen many times. Its antigen is unidentified. The authors drew around 6.2 milliliters of peripheral blood at each of two time points. From germline, CDR1 is MGHDK and CDR2 SYGVNS. The CDR3 has 19 amino acids. The J segment lost 0 bases and the V segment lost 3 bases, leaving 9 bases of the junction unmatched. This entry belongs to a study of prognosis after radiotherapy for stage I lung cancer. The wider study: All non-small cell lung cancer patients were considered medically inoperable. Patients received stereotactic body radiotherapy alone, with no concurrent therapy.

Two-round multiplex PCR on genomic DNA was the method by which TCR beta CDR3 was amplified. Primers specific to each TRBV and TRBJ gene drove first-round PCR. MiXCR, run by TCRdb on the multiplex PCR reads, gives a single entry per CDR3 protein. The table lists fewer than 50,000 distinct CDR3 sequences, approximately 25% of them singletons. Points from the study as a whole: The study found that unique TCR clone counts fell after stereotactic body radiation therapy, median roughly 9,900 versus 7,200.

The rearrangement joins TRBV25-1 to TRBJ2-1; 12 positions match TRBD2. Sequenced here: PBMCs, sampled before or after stereotactic body radiation therapy (not recorded which). The clonotype was recovered from a donor aged 50 or older with non-small cell lung cancer. CDR3 sequence reads: CASSEGGTSGGISYNEQFF. Written as DNA, the CDR3 is TGTGCCAGCAGTGAGGGGGGAACTAGCGGGGGGATCTCCTACAATGAGCAGTTCTTC.